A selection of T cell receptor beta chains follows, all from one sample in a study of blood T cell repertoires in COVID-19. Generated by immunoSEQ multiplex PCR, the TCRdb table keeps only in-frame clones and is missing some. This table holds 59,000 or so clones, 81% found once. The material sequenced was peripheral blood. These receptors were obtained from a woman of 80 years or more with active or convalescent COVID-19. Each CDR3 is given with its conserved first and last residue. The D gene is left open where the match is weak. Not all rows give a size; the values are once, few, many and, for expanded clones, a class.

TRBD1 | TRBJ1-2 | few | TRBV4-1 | TGCGCCAGCAGCCAGGAGCTGACAGGGTCAGGCTACACCTTC | CASSQELTGSGYTF
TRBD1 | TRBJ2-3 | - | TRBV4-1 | TGCGCCAGCAGCCAAGATCCAGGGGGCAGCACAGATACGCAGTATTTT | CASSQDPGGSTDTQYF
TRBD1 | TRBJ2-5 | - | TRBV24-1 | TGTGCCACCAGTGGGACAGGGCAAGAGACCCAGTACTTC | CATSGTGQETQYF
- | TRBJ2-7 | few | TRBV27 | TGTGCCAGCAGTTTCTCGACAGGCCCGTACGAGCAGTACTTC | CASSFSTGPYEQYF
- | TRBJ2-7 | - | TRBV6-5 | TGTGCCAGCAGTTCCAGCGGTTACGAGCAGTACTTC | CASSSSGYEQYF
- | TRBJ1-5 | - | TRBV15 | TGTGCCACCAGCAGAGATCTGGGCAGTAGCAATCAGCCCCAGCATTTT | CATSRDLGSSNQPQHF
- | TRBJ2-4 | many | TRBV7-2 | TGTGCCAGCAGCTTAGCCGGGAACCGAGGAAACATTCAGTACTTC | CASSLAGNRGNIQYF
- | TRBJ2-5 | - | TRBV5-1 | TGCGCCAGCAGCTTGGGAGGTTCCCAAGAGACCCAGTACTTC | CASSLGGSQETQYF
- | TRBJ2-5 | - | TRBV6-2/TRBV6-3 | TGTGCCAGCAGTTACTCAAACAGGGATCTCGAGACCCAGTACTTC | CASSYSNRDLETQYF
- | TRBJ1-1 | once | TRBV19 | TGTGCCAGTAGTACTTGGGGGCTTCAAGCTTTCTTT | CASSTWGLQAFF
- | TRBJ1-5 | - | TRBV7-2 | TGTGCCAGCAGCTTAGTTGGGGGCGGCAATCAGCCCCAGCATTTT | CASSLVGGGNQPQHF
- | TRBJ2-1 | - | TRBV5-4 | TGTGCCAGCAGCCTTGACGGGATCAATGAGCAGTTCTTC | CASSLDGINEQFF
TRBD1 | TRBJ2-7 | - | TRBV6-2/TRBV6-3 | TGTGCCAGCAGTTACTCGGACAGGTCTAACTCCTACGAGCAGTACTTC | CASSYSDRSNSYEQYF
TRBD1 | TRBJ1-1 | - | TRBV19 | TGTGCCAGTAGGACAGGGATCGGGAACACTGAAGCTTTCTTT | CASRTGIGNTEAFF
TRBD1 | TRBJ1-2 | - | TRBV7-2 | TGTGCCAGCAGCTTAGCAGGGGGCAGGGGCTACACCTTC | CASSLAGGRGYTF
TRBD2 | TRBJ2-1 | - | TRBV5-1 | TGCGCCAGCAGGGCTAGCGGGGACCCAAGGGGCAATGAGCAGTTCTTC | CASRASGDPRGNEQFF
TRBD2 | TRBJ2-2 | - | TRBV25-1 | TGTGCCAGCAGTGAATCGGTTGGTAGCGGGGGGGCTACCGGGGAGCTGTTTTTT | CASSESVGSGGATGELFF
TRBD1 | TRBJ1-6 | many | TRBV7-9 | TGTGCCAGCAGCCCGACAGGGGGCTATTCACCCCTCCACTTT | CASSPTGGYSPLHF
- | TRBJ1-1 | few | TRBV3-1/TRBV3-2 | TGTGCCAGCAGCTCCCGAGTCTCAGGGATTCGCACTGAAGCTTTCTTT | CASSSRVSGIRTEAFF
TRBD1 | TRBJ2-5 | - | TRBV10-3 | TGTGCCATCAGGTCCGGGACAGCGGCGGAGACCCAGTACTTC | CAIRSGTAAETQYF
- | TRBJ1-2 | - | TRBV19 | TGTGCCAGTACCAGCAGCGCCGTGGATGGCTACACCTTC | CASTSSAVDGYTF
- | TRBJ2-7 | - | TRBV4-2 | TGTGCCAGCAGCCAAGATTTGGGCCGTGTGGAGCAGTACTTC | CASSQDLGRVEQYF
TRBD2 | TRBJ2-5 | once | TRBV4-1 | TGCGCCAGCAGCCAAGGGGCCAGCGGGGGGCTGCAAGAGACCCAGTACTTC | CASSQGASGGLQETQYF
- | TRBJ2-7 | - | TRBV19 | TGTGCCAGTAGTAAGGGGTTCGGCTACGAGCAGTACTTC | CASSKGFGYEQYF
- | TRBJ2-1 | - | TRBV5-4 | TGTGCCAGCAGCCGCCGGGATGTTTTTGATGAGCAGTTCTTC | CASSRRDVFDEQFF
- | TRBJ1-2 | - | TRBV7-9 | TGTGCCAGCAGCTTAGACAGCTTCACCGATGGCTACACCTTC | CASSLDSFTDGYTF
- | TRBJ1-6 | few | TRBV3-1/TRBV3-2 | TGTGCCAGCAGCCAGGCGACCCTACTCGGGAATTCACCCCTCCACTTT | CASSQATLLGNSPLHF
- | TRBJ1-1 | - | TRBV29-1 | TGCAGCATGGGGCTTTGGAGGGGCCACACTGAAGCTTTCTTT | CSMGLWRGHTEAFF
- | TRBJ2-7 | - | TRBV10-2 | TGCGCCAGCACTACAGGGAGATGGTACGAGCAGTACTTC | CASTTGRWYEQYF
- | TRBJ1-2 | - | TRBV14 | TGTGCCAGCAGTCCAGGTTTCGTGGACTACACCTTC | CASSPGFVDYTF
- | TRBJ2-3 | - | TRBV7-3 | TGTGCCAGCAGCTTTTGGGGGGGCCACTCAGATACGCAGTATTTT | CASSFWGGHSDTQYF
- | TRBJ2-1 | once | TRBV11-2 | TGTGCCAGCAGCCGCACCTTGACGGGGATTTACAATGAGCAGTTCTTC | CASSRTLTGIYNEQFF
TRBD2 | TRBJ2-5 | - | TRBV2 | TGTGCCAGCAGGATTGGGGGGGGGTACCAAGAGACCCAGTACTTC | CASRIGGGYQETQYF
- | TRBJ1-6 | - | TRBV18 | TGTGCCAGCTCACCTGCGGGAAGTTTTGGTGGGAATTCACCCCTCCACTTT | CASSPAGSFGGNSPLHF
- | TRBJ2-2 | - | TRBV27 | TGTGCCAGCAGTCCTCTGGGGGGAACGAACACCGGGGAGCTGTTTTTT | CASSPLGGTNTGELFF
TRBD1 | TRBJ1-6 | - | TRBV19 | TGTGCCAGTAGTACCGGGACAGGGATACAATCACCCCTCCACTTT | CASSTGTGIQSPLHF
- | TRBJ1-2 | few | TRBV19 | TGTGCCAGTAGTATACGTAAGCTTGGCTACACCTTC | CASSIRKLGYTF
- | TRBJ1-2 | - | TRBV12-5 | TGTGCTAGTGGTTTGGGTCAGAACTATGGCTACACCTTC | CASGLGQNYGYTF
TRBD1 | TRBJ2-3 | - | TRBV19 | TGTGCCAGTACGGGACAGGTAACAGATACGCAGTATTTT | CASTGQVTDTQYF
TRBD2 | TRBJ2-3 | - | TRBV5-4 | TGTGCCGGACTAGCGAGGGGCGCAGATACGCAGTATTTT | CAGLARGADTQYF
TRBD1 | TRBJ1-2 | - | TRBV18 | TGTGCCAGCTCACCGGAACAGGGGCAAGTTGGCGGCTACACCTTC | CASSPEQGQVGGYTF
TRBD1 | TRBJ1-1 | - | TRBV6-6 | TGTGCCAGCAGTTCAAACAGGGGAGTGACTGAAGCTTTCTTT | CASSSNRGVTEAFF
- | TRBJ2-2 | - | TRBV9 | TGTGCCAGCAGCGCTGCGAAGCGCACCGGGGAGCTGTTTTTT | CASSAAKRTGELFF
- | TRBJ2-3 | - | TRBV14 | TGTGCCAGCAGTAGGGAGTGGGGCACAGATACGCAGTATTTT | CASSREWGTDTQYF
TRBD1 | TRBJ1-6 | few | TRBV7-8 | TGTGCCAGCAGCCCAACCGCCGGGACAGGAGATAATTCACCCCTCCACTTT | CASSPTAGTGDNSPLHF